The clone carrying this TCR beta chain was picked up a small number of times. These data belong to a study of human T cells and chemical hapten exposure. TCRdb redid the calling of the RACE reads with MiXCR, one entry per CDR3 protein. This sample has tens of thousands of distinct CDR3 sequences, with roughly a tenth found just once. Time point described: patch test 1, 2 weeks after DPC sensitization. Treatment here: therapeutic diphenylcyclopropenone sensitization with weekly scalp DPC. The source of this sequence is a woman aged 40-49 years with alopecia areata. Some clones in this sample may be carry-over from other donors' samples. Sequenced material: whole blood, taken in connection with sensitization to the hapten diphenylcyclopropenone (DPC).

The CDR3 loop is CASSLVTGAGELFF. CDR3 nucleotide sequence: TGTGCCAGCAGTTTGGTCACAGGGGCCGGGGAGCTGTTTTTT. This chain uses TRBV12-3 or TRBV12-4 with TRBJ2-2; 7 positions match TRBD1. The V and J ends lost 3 bases and 6 bases, in that order; junction bases with no gene match: 4. The CDR3 runs to 14 residues.